The rows below give T cell receptor beta chains drawn from one sample of a study of shared clonotypes between healthy human individuals. Generated by immunoSEQ multiplex PCR, the TCRdb table keeps only in-frame clones and is missing some. In the table there are 2 million to 2.5 million clones, about 94% of which are singletons. The sample taken for sequencing was naive CD4+ T cells sorted from blood. These receptors were taken from a man between 18 and 29 years old in good health. Each CDR3 is given with its conserved first and last residue. The order of the fields is D gene, J gene, clone size, V gene, CDR3 DNA, CDR3 protein. The D gene is left open where the match is weak. The size of a clone is reported for some rows only, either as once, few or many, or as a class for expanded clones.

d_call: -; j_call: TRBJ2-1; clone_size: -; v_call: TRBV6-5; cdr3_nt: TGTGCCAGCAGGAGAAACAATGAGCAGTTCTTC; cdr3_aa: CASRRNNEQFF
d_call: -; j_call: TRBJ2-4; clone_size: -; v_call: TRBV6-5; cdr3_nt: TGTGCCAGCAGTTACTCGTTTACTTTAGCCAAAAACATTCAGTACTTC; cdr3_aa: CASSYSFTLAKNIQYF
d_call: TRBD1; j_call: TRBJ1-5; clone_size: -; v_call: TRBV10-3; cdr3_nt: TGTGCCATCAGCCCCGGGACAGGCAATCAGCCCCAGCATTTT; cdr3_aa: CAISPGTGNQPQHF
d_call: -; j_call: TRBJ1-3; clone_size: -; v_call: TRBV6-1; cdr3_nt: TGTGCCAGCGGGTCTGGAGCAAACACCATATATTTT; cdr3_aa: CASGSGANTIYF
d_call: -; j_call: TRBJ1-2; clone_size: -; v_call: TRBV2; cdr3_nt: TGTGCCAGCAGTGAGAGGGGTGGGCCAGGGCCAAGAAACTATGGCTACACCTTC; cdr3_aa: CASSERGGPGPRNYGYTF
d_call: -; j_call: TRBJ1-2; clone_size: -; v_call: TRBV6-5; cdr3_nt: TGTGCCAGCAAGGACCTTGGGGGGGGTTATGGCTACACCTTC; cdr3_aa: CASKDLGGGYGYTF
d_call: -; j_call: TRBJ2-3; clone_size: -; v_call: TRBV6-6; cdr3_nt: TGTGCCAGCAGTAAAACCCTGCTGGAGGATACGCAGTATTTT; cdr3_aa: CASSKTLLEDTQYF
d_call: TRBD2; j_call: TRBJ2-7; clone_size: -; v_call: TRBV5-1; cdr3_nt: TGCGCCAGCAGCTTGACATCTAGCGGTACCGACGAGCAGTACTTC; cdr3_aa: CASSLTSSGTDEQYF
d_call: -; j_call: TRBJ1-6; clone_size: -; v_call: TRBV18; cdr3_nt: TGTGCCAGCTCACCTCGACCGGAGGGGAATTCACCCCTCCACTTT; cdr3_aa: CASSPRPEGNSPLHF
d_call: -; j_call: TRBJ2-6; clone_size: once; v_call: TRBV5-1; cdr3_nt: TGCGCCAGCAGCGAGAACAGGGCTGGGGCCAACGTCCTGACTTTC; cdr3_aa: CASSENRAGANVLTF
d_call: -; j_call: TRBJ2-5; clone_size: -; v_call: TRBV7-3; cdr3_nt: TGTGCCAGCAGCTTAGGGGGTTCGCAAGAGACCCAGTACTTC; cdr3_aa: CASSLGGSQETQYF
d_call: -; j_call: TRBJ1-1; clone_size: -; v_call: TRBV5-4; cdr3_nt: TGTGCCAGCAGCCCCCAGGGGTTAGGTGAAGCTTTCTTT; cdr3_aa: CASSPQGLGEAFF
d_call: TRBD1; j_call: TRBJ2-2; clone_size: -; v_call: TRBV19; cdr3_nt: TGTGCCAGTAGTCCCTGGACAGGGGCGACCGGGGAGCTGTTTTTT; cdr3_aa: CASSPWTGATGELFF
d_call: -; j_call: TRBJ2-1; clone_size: -; v_call: TRBV27; cdr3_nt: TGTGCCAGCAAGATCTCCCTGGGGAATTTGCTCAGTGAGCAGTTCTTC; cdr3_aa: CASKISLGNLLSEQFF
d_call: -; j_call: TRBJ2-7; clone_size: few; v_call: TRBV10-3; cdr3_nt: TGTGCCATCAGTGAGTCGGGAGAGCAGTACTTC; cdr3_aa: CAISESGEQYF
d_call: -; j_call: TRBJ1-1; clone_size: -; v_call: TRBV5-4; cdr3_nt: TGTGCCAGCAGCCAGGCGGGGGGCACTGAAGCTTTCTTT; cdr3_aa: CASSQAGGTEAFF
d_call: TRBD2; j_call: TRBJ2-5; clone_size: -; v_call: TRBV4-2; cdr3_nt: TGTGCCAGCAGCCAAGGGGGTAGAGCGGGGATAGAAGAGACCCAGTACTTC; cdr3_aa: CASSQGGRAGIEETQYF
d_call: TRBD1; j_call: TRBJ1-4; clone_size: -; v_call: TRBV7-9; cdr3_nt: TGTGCCAGCAGACAACGGACAGGGGAACACGAAAAACTGTTTTTT; cdr3_aa: CASRQRTGEHEKLFF
d_call: -; j_call: TRBJ2-7; clone_size: -; v_call: TRBV7-2; cdr3_nt: TGTGCCAGCAGCTTAGCTGGTTACTACGAGCAGTACTTC; cdr3_aa: CASSLAGYYEQYF
d_call: -; j_call: TRBJ2-1; clone_size: -; v_call: TRBV5-6; cdr3_nt: TGTGCCAGCAGCTTGGGGCAGGGGAGCTACAATGAGCAGTTCTTC; cdr3_aa: CASSLGQGSYNEQFF
d_call: TRBD2; j_call: TRBJ2-2; clone_size: -; v_call: TRBV19; cdr3_nt: TGTGCCAGTTACGGGGGGACCGGGGAGCTGTTTTTT; cdr3_aa: CASYGGTGELFF
d_call: TRBD1; j_call: TRBJ1-5; clone_size: -; v_call: TRBV4-3; cdr3_nt: TGCGCCAGCAGCCGGACGCTAGGGGGCGTCAATCAGCCCCAGCATTTT; cdr3_aa: CASSRTLGGVNQPQHF
d_call: -; j_call: TRBJ1-5; clone_size: -; v_call: TRBV19; cdr3_nt: TGTGCCAGTAGTATGCGGGCGCGAAATCAGCCCCAGCATTTT; cdr3_aa: CASSMRARNQPQHF
d_call: TRBD2; j_call: TRBJ2-3; clone_size: -; v_call: TRBV5-1; cdr3_nt: TGCGCCAGCGCCCAGGGCGGGAGGTCCATTACAGATACGCAGTATTTT; cdr3_aa: CASAQGGRSITDTQYF
d_call: -; j_call: TRBJ1-1; clone_size: -; v_call: TRBV18; cdr3_nt: TGTGCCAGCTCACCACCTCTGGGGGGAGTCAACACTGAAGCTTTCTTT; cdr3_aa: CASSPPLGGVNTEAFF
d_call: TRBD2; j_call: TRBJ2-1; clone_size: -; v_call: TRBV12-5; cdr3_nt: TGTGCTAGTGGTTTACGTACTAGCGGGAGTCCCTACAATGAGCAGTTCTTC; cdr3_aa: CASGLRTSGSPYNEQFF
d_call: -; j_call: TRBJ2-1; clone_size: -; v_call: TRBV18; cdr3_nt: TGTGCCAGCTCCTCGCCTAACCTTAAGTTATACAATGAGCAGTTCTTC; cdr3_aa: CASSSPNLKLYNEQFF
d_call: -; j_call: TRBJ1-3; clone_size: -; v_call: TRBV30; cdr3_nt: TGTGCCTGGAGGGGCACAGGAAACACCATATATTTT; cdr3_aa: CAWRGTGNTIYF
d_call: -; j_call: TRBJ2-7; clone_size: -; v_call: TRBV19; cdr3_nt: TGTGCCAGTAGAGACGCAGGGATCTACGAGCAGTACTTC; cdr3_aa: CASRDAGIYEQYF
d_call: -; j_call: TRBJ2-3; clone_size: -; v_call: TRBV10-3; cdr3_nt: TGTGCCATCAGTGAGCCGCGTACGACCACAGATACGCAGTATTTT; cdr3_aa: CAISEPRTTTDTQYF
d_call: TRBD1; j_call: TRBJ1-6; clone_size: -; v_call: TRBV6-5; cdr3_nt: TGTGCCAGCAGTGCCCGGGACAGGGGTAATTCACCCCTCCACTTT; cdr3_aa: CASSARDRGNSPLHF
d_call: -; j_call: TRBJ2-1; clone_size: -; v_call: TRBV7-9; cdr3_nt: TGTGCCAGCAGCTCCGGGGACGAGCAGTTCTTC; cdr3_aa: CASSSGDEQFF
d_call: -; j_call: TRBJ1-4; clone_size: -; v_call: TRBV5-1; cdr3_nt: TGCGCCAGCAGCCCGGGGGCTGGGGGCACTAATGAAAAACTGTTTTTT; cdr3_aa: CASSPGAGGTNEKLFF
d_call: TRBD1; j_call: TRBJ1-2; clone_size: -; v_call: TRBV5-1; cdr3_nt: TGCGCCAGCAGTTCAGGACAGGGGGTCTACACCTTC; cdr3_aa: CASSSGQGVYTF
d_call: -; j_call: TRBJ1-6; clone_size: -; v_call: TRBV9; cdr3_nt: TGTGCCAGCAGCGTAGAGGCTTGGGGAGGAGGTTCACCCCTCCACTTT; cdr3_aa: CASSVEAWGGGSPLHF
d_call: -; j_call: TRBJ1-5; clone_size: -; v_call: TRBV5-5; cdr3_nt: TGTGCCAGCAGCTTGTATGAGGGAAATCAGCCCCAGCATTTT; cdr3_aa: CASSLYEGNQPQHF
d_call: -; j_call: TRBJ2-1; clone_size: -; v_call: TRBV5-6; cdr3_nt: TGTGCCAGCAGCCCGGGTCGGGTGGTTTACAATGAGCAGTTCTTC; cdr3_aa: CASSPGRVVYNEQFF
d_call: -; j_call: TRBJ1-2; clone_size: -; v_call: TRBV23-1; cdr3_nt: TGCGCCAGCAGTCAAAGTCCTGGCTACACCTTC; cdr3_aa: CASSQSPGYTF
d_call: TRBD1; j_call: TRBJ2-5; clone_size: -; v_call: TRBV5-1; cdr3_nt: TGCGCCAGCAGCTTGGGAGGACAGGGTCAAGAGACCCAGTACTTC; cdr3_aa: CASSLGGQGQETQYF
d_call: -; j_call: TRBJ1-1; clone_size: -; v_call: TRBV5-4; cdr3_nt: TGTGCCAGCAGCTCAAGGGAGAACACTGAAGCTTTCTTT; cdr3_aa: CASSSRENTEAFF
d_call: -; j_call: TRBJ1-4; clone_size: -; v_call: TRBV5-1; cdr3_nt: TGCGCCAGCAGCTCCCCCGGGGGCACGGAGGAAAAACTGTTTTTT; cdr3_aa: CASSSPGGTEEKLFF
d_call: TRBD1; j_call: TRBJ2-7; clone_size: -; v_call: TRBV5-1; cdr3_nt: TGCGCCAGCAGCTTGGGGGCCGGGACAGGGTCCTCCTACGAGCAGTACTTC; cdr3_aa: CASSLGAGTGSSYEQYF